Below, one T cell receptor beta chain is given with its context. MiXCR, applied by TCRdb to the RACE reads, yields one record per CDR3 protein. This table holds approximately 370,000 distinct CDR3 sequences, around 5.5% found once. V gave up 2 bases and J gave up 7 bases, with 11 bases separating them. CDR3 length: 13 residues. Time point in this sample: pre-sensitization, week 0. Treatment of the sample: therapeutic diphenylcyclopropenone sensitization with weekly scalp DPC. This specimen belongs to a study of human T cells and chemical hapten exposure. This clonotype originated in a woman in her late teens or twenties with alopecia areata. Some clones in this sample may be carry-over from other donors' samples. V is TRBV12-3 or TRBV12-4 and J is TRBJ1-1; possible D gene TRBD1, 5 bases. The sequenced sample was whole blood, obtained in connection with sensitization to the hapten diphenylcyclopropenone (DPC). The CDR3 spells CASSLTLGDEAFF. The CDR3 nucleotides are TGTGCCAGCAGTTTAACACTGGGGGATGAAGCTTTCTTT.